This paragraph covers one T cell receptor beta chain sequence. The donors were part of the approximately 130-subject validation cohort, which stood apart from the approximately 670-subject first cohort. The data derive from a study of cytomegalovirus exposure and HLA in healthy donors. The data were produced by immunoSEQ multiplex PCR, yet TCRdb's version contains in-frame clones alone and is incomplete. The data contain under 150,000 clones, 90% to 95% of them seen just once; the ten biggest clones take up about 0.7%. The germline V gene encodes CDR1 SEHNR and CDR2 FQNEAQ (reference sequence). The CDR3 runs 17 residues. J gave up 4 bases and V 5 bases, and 14 bases lay outside the gene matches.

The V call is TRBV7-9, the J call TRBJ2-1, with 7 bases lining up with TRBD2. Sequenced: PBMCs. This clonotype was obtained from a man aged 18 to 30 in good health and CMV-seronegative. The CDR3 nucleotides read TGTGCCAGCAGCCCCCTGCTGCGCGGGAGAACATACAATGAGCAGTTCTTC. This encodes CASSPLLRGRTYNEQFF.